Sequencing of this T cell receptor beta chain was carried out in a study of blood T cell repertoires in COVID-19. Study details: The study drew acute and convalescent COVID-19 samples from the United States, Italy and Spain. The cDNA or gDNA used as material had been derived from T cells, B-cell-depleted T cells, or PBMCs.

Under the authors' procedure: For nucleated cells, counts were estimated from reference gene primer amplification. The table came from immunoSEQ multiplex PCR; TCRdb's copy has only in-frame clones and leaves some out. V, J and clone size derive from that table, while D and trimming were established from the DNA sequence. The sample contains 200,000 to 250,000 clones, under 90% of which appear only once. CDR1 and CDR2 from the germline V gene are SGHAT and FQNNGV. J lost 8 bases, V lost 1 base, and 8 bases had no gene match. The CDR3 consists of 17 residues. The chain couples TRBV11-2 to TRBJ2-3, with 14 bases matching TRBD2. Sequenced sample: peripheral blood. This TCR derives from a man aged 45-65 years with acute or convalescent COVID-19. CDR3 protein: CASSLGLAGGPGRTQYF. CDR3 DNA sequence: TGTGCCAGCAGCTTAGGACTAGCGGGGGGGCCGGGGCGTACGCAGTATTTT.